The 27 T cell receptor beta chains in this list originate from one sample, sequenced in a study of shared T cell receptors in the human thymus. Using immunoSEQ multiplex PCR, the repertoire was profiled, and TCRdb retains in-frame clones only, with some absent. The table includes about 660,000 clones, over 75% detected once. These data were also filed under a second study, of human thymus T cells.

The sample was thymocytes. The receptors were sampled from a boy under two years old with a congenital heart defect.

The chain carries TRBV28 and TRBJ1-5; D is undetermined. Germline V gene data show CDR1 as MDHEN and CDR2 as SYDVKM. The CDR3 is made up of 19 amino acids. The V end lost 5 bases, the J end lost 2 bases, and 25 bases lay between the germline ends. CDR3 loop: CASSPRELCYSLRNQPQHF. In DNA form, the CDR3 reads TGTGCCAGCAGTCCCCGGGAGCTTTGCTACTCCCTACGCAATCAGCCCCAGCATTTT. The entire variable domain, with the rest obtained from reference TRBV28 and TRBJ1-5, is as follows: DVKVTQSSRYLVKRTGEKVFLECVQDMDHENMFWYRQDPGLGLRLIYFSYDVKMKEKGDIPEGYSVSREKKERFSLILESASTNQTSMYLCASSPRELCYSLRNQPQHFGDGTRLSIL.

This sequence joins TRBV4-1 and TRBJ2-5; 8 bases agree with TRBD2. Germline V gene data show CDR1 as MGHRA and CDR2 as YSYEKL. J lost 2 bases, V lost 1 base, and 9 bases had no gene match. There are 17 residues in the CDR3. The CDR3 DNA reads as TGCGCCAGCAGCCAAGGCGGACTAGCTCATTTTCAAGAGACCCAGTACTTC. The encoded protein is CASSQGGLAHFQETQYF.

CDR3 sequence reads: CASSLSEGEAKNIQYF. CDR3 DNA sequence: TGTGCCAGCAGTTTAAGCGAGGGGGAAGCCAAAAACATTCAGTACTTC. This chain links TRBV27 with TRBJ2-4; D possibly corresponds to TRBD1 (6 bases). This CDR3 is built from 16 residues. Per the germline V gene, CDR1 is MNHEY and CDR2 is SMNVEV (reference sequence). Trimming stripped 2 bases from V and 0 bases from J, with 11 bases between.

The chain joins TRBV7-9 to TRBJ2-2; D possibly corresponds to TRBD1 (5 bases). Trimming pared 5 bases from V and 4 bases from J, leaving 23 bases between. Germline CDR1 is SEHNR and CDR2 is FQNEAQ (reference sequence). There are 18 residues in the CDR3. CDR3 sequence reads: CASSHPRGPTRGTGELFF. CDR3 in DNA: TGTGCCAGCAGCCACCCGAGAGGACCGACAAGGGGCACCGGGGAGCTGTTTTTT. Full variable domain (rest looked up from reference TRBV7-9 and TRBJ2-2): DTGVSQNPRHKITKRGQNVTFRCDPISEHNRLYWYRQTLGQGPEFLTYFQNEAQLEKSRLLSDRFSAERPKGSFSTLEIQRTEQGDSAMYLCASSHPRGPTRGTGELFFGEGSRLTVL.

V is TRBV28 and J is TRBJ1-5; D possibly corresponds to TRBD1 (6 bases). The CDR3 length is 20 residues. Trimming removed 2 bases from V and 0 bases from J, with 23 bases in between. In germline, CDR1 is MDHEN, CDR2 SYDVKM. The CDR3 loop is CASSLPGDGQRDNSNQPQHF. CDR3 DNA sequence: TGTGCCAGCAGTTTACCCGGAGACGGACAGAGAGATAATAGCAATCAGCCCCAGCATTTT.

V gene TRBV28 combines with J gene TRBJ1-6; D gene ambiguous. Between the trimmed V and J ends, which lost 5 bases and 6 bases, there was a span of 11 bases. Germline lookup yields CDR1 MDHEN and CDR2 SYDVKM. The CDR3 extends over 14 amino acids. CDR3 coding DNA: TGTGCCAGCAGTCTCCCGGGATTTAATTCACCCCTCCACTTT. Protein product: CASSLPGFNSPLHF.

This rearrangement joins TRBV4-3 to TRBJ1-6, with D perhaps matching TRBD1 (6 bases). V was cut by 2 bases and J by 0 bases, with 11 bases left in between. The CDR3 extends over 17 amino acids. Per germline, CDR1 LGHNA and CDR2 YSLEER. CDR3 sequence reads: CASSQQGPSSYNSPLHF. The CDR3 DNA reads TGCGCCAGCAGCCAACAGGGGCCTAGCTCCTATAATTCACCCCTCCACTTT.

The V and J genes are TRBV2 and TRBJ1-4, with D possibly matching TRBD1 (5 bases). The V and J ends lost 9 bases and 0 bases respectively, with 23 bases between them. Germline V lookup: CDR1 SNHLY, CDR2 FYNNEI. This CDR3 comprises 18 residues. This CDR3 reads CASGRGGATRATNEKLFF. The CDR3, as DNA: TGTGCCAGTGGAAGGGGCGGGGCTACCAGGGCAACTAATGAAAAACTGTTTTTT.

This rearrangement joins TRBV10-3 to TRBJ2-3; TRBD2 is a possible D gene (5 bases). Trimming pared 4 bases from V and 6 bases from J, leaving 17 bases between. Germline values: CDR1 ENHRY, CDR2 SYGVKD. The CDR3 sequence is 15 residues long. The CDR3 coding sequence is TGTGCCATCAGTGCCCGGGCAGCGGAGGTGGATACGCAGTATTTT. Amino acid sequence: CAISARAAEVDTQYF.

The genes are TRBV5-1 and TRBJ2-7; D call uncertain. This CDR3 contains 15 residues. Germline V gene lookup returns CDR1 SGHRS and CDR2 YFSETQ. The V and J ends lost 1 base and 1 base respectively, with 12 bases between them. CDR3 nucleotides: TGCGCCAGCAGCTTGAGTCCGATACTTTCCTACGAGCAGTACTTC. This encodes CASSLSPILSYEQYF. Based on the CDR3 plus reference TRBV5-1 and TRBJ2-7, the full variable domain is KAGVTQTPRYLIKTRGQQVTLSCSPISGHRSVSWYQQTPGQGLQFLFEYFSETQRNKGNFPGRFSGRQFSNSRSEMNVSTLELGDSALYLCASSLSPILSYEQYFGPGTRLTVT.

V gene TRBV6-5 combines with J gene TRBJ2-5; D uncertain. Germline V gene sequence: CDR1 MNHEY, CDR2 SVGAGI. This CDR3 contains 14 residues. V gave up 0 bases and J gave up 2 bases, with 7 bases separating them. The CDR3 sequence is CASSYSNSQETQYF. The CDR3 DNA sequence: TGTGCCAGCAGTTACTCGAACAGTCAAGAGACCCAGTACTTC.

The V and J genes are TRBV13 and TRBJ2-7; 7 bases line up with TRBD2. V lost 5 bases and J lost 3; bases outside the gene matches: 13. CDR3 size: 16 residues. CDR1 PRHDT and CDR2 FYEKMQ come from the germline V gene (reference sequence). CDR3 DNA sequence: TGTGCCAGCAGCCGAATTGACGGGACTACAAGCTACGAGCAGTACTTC. This gives the protein CASSRIDGTTSYEQYF.

The chain combines TRBV7-9 with TRBJ1-1; 8 bases match TRBD1. J lost 1 base, V lost 2 bases, and 3 bases had no gene match. This CDR3 spans 15 amino acids. The germline V gene has CDR1 SEHNR and CDR2 FQNEAQ (reference sequence). DNA for the CDR3: TGTGCCAGCAGCTTACAGGGGGCCCCGAACACTGAAGCTTTCTTT. This codes for CASSLQGAPNTEAFF.

The chain links TRBV4-1 to TRBJ1-5, with D hard to call. Per the germline V gene, CDR1 is MGHRA and CDR2 is YSYEKL. The V and J ends lost 0 bases and 6 bases respectively, with 6 bases between them. CDR3 length: 13 residues. CDR3 protein: CASSQEEGQPQHF. CDR3 bases: TGCGCCAGCAGCCAAGAAGAGGGTCAGCCCCAGCATTTT.

V and J are TRBV2 and TRBJ2-7; D is unclear. The CDR3 consists of 13 residues. V was trimmed by 1 base and J by 5 bases, leaving 9 bases between them. Germline V gene lookup returns CDR1 SNHLY and CDR2 FYNNEI. CDR3 residues: CASSEVPRHEQYF. The CDR3 DNA follows: TGTGCCAGCAGTGAAGTCCCCAGGCACGAGCAGTACTTC.

The chain is built from TRBV28 and TRBJ2-1; 9 bases align to TRBD1. Trimming took 3 bases from V and 7 from J; bases not matched to a gene: 4. The CDR3 totals 14 residues. The germline V gene has CDR1 MDHEN and CDR2 SYDVKM. The CDR3, as DNA: TGTGCCAGCAGTTTCCCAGGGACAGGGAATGAGCAGTTCTTC. Translation gives CASSFPGTGNEQFF.

The chain employs TRBV27 and TRBJ1-5; TRBD1 matches 8 bases. The CDR3 spans 13 residues. Germline CDR1 reads MNHEY; CDR2 reads SMNVEV (reference sequence). Unmatched junction bases numbered 9, after V lost 6 bases and J lost 11 bases. The CDR3 reads CASSRQGKGTQHF. CDR3 sequence (DNA): TGTGCCAGCAGCCGACAGGGGAAAGGGACCCAGCATTTT.

This clone was picked up a small number of times. The rearrangement joins TRBV30 to TRBJ2-1, with TRBD1 as a possible D gene (6 bases). The CDR3 has 16 amino acids. In germline, CDR1 is GTSNPN, CDR2 SVGIG (reference sequence). V dropped 2 bases and J dropped 6 bases, with 20 bases sitting between them. This CDR3 is CAWSSVDRPSGNEQFF. In DNA form, the CDR3 reads TGTGCCTGGAGTAGCGTCGACAGGCCCTCGGGCAATGAGCAGTTCTTC.

The V call is TRBV4-3, the J call TRBJ1-4; D is ambiguous. Germline loops: CDR1 LGHNA, CDR2 YSLEER. V dropped 4 bases and J dropped 4 bases, with 13 bases sitting between them. This CDR3 has 15 residues. The CDR3: CASSRGSGFNEKLFF. CDR3 nucleotides: TGCGCCAGCAGCCGGGGTTCGGGGTTTAATGAAAAACTGTTTTTT.

The V call is TRBV5-6, the J call TRBJ1-1; TRBD1 aligns across 7 bases. The V and J ends lost 4 bases and 3 bases, in that order; junction bases with no gene match: 6. The V gene's germline CDR1 is SGHDT and CDR2 YYEEEE. CDR3 length: 14 amino acids. The CDR3 DNA reads as TGTGCCAGCAGCGGCACAGGGGTCGACACTGAAGCTTTCTTT. Its protein product is CASSGTGVDTEAFF.

CDR3 coding DNA: TGTGCCTGGAGTGTAGGGGTAGCAGAAGAGACCCAGTACTTC. Translation gives CAWSVGVAEETQYF. The chain has TRBV30 and TRBJ2-5; a weak D match, TRBD1 (5 bases). The CDR3 has 14 amino acids. V lost 0 bases, J lost 3 bases, and 11 bases lay in between. CDR1 and CDR2 (germline): GTSNPN, SVGIG (reference sequence).

CDR3 bases: TGCGCCAGCAGTCAATCCAGACGCAGGGGCACCTACGAGCAGTACTTC. Encoded protein: CASSQSRRRGTYEQYF. The rearrangement joins TRBV23-1 to TRBJ2-7; weak D call: TRBD1 (6 bases). TRBV23-1 is an open reading frame, and its role is uncertain. This CDR3 spans 16 amino acids. V lost 0 bases, J lost 2 bases, and 14 bases lay in between.

The J gene is TRBJ2-3, the V gene TRBV27; TRBD2 agrees at 7 bases. This CDR3 comprises 17 residues. Germline CDR1 is MNHEY and CDR2 is SMNVEV (reference sequence). J gave up 4 bases and V 5 bases, and 15 bases lay outside the gene matches. The CDR3 here is CASSPSRLAQTADTQYF. DNA for the CDR3: TGTGCCAGCAGTCCTTCAAGACTAGCACAGACGGCAGATACGCAGTATTTT.

This chain links TRBV5-1 with TRBJ1-1, with D unresolved. With 1 base removed from V and 0 bases from J, the gap between germline ends came to 4 bases. Per the germline V gene, CDR1 is SGHRS and CDR2 is YFSETQ. This CDR3 is 13 amino acids long. In DNA form, the CDR3 reads TGCGCCAGCAGCTTGATCGTGAACACTGAAGCTTTCTTT. It encodes CASSLIVNTEAFF.

The V and J genes are TRBV25-1 and TRBJ1-2; 7 nucleotides agree with TRBD1. Trimming cost V 9 bases and J 8 bases; bases outside gene matches: 3. This CDR3 spans 10 amino acids. Germline V gene lookup returns CDR1 MGHDK and CDR2 SYGVNS. The CDR3 DNA reads TGTGCCAGAGACAGGGACGGCTACACCTTC. Amino acid sequence: CARDRDGYTF.

This clone was seen more than once but under ten times. CDR3 amino acids: CASSAGTDSGNTIYF. The CDR3 coding sequence is TGTGCCAGCAGCGCTGGGACAGACTCTGGAAACACCATATATTTT. This rearrangement joins TRBV7-6 to TRBJ1-3; 7 nucleotides line up with TRBD1. This CDR3 has 15 amino acids. Per the germline V gene, CDR1 is SGHVS and CDR2 is FNYEAQ. V trimming: 5 bases; J trimming: 0 bases; junction bases outside the gene matches: 4.

This chain uses TRBV9 with TRBJ1-1; 7 bases agree with TRBD1. The germline gives CDR1 SGDLS, CDR2 YYNGEE. J gave up 4 bases and V 0 bases, and 6 bases lay outside the gene matches. The length of the CDR3 is 15 residues. CDR3 sequence reads: CASSVEGGAGTEAFF. The CDR3 nucleotides read TGTGCCAGCAGCGTAGAAGGGGGCGCGGGCACTGAAGCTTTCTTT.